This T cell receptor beta chain is drawn from a study of post-analysis software for immune sequencing data. Study context: Recorded subtypes: relapsing-remitting, secondary progressive, progressive-relapsing; some patients unannotated.

Study results and limitations: When patients were compared with controls, roughly five TRBV segments were more frequent, TRBV5-6, TRBV5-1 and TRBV20-1 among them.

This clonotype was counted only a few times. Its specificity is not known. The authors incorporated unique molecular identifiers into the TCR beta cDNA libraries. TCRdb re-analysed the PCR reads in MiXCR, keeping a single row per CDR3 protein. The sample includes 600,000 to 700,000 distinct CDR3 sequences, roughly three fifths of them seen just once. CDR3 size: 14 residues. Germline CDR1 reads DFQATT; CDR2 reads SNEGSKA (reference sequence). Trimming removed 5 bases from V and 2 bases from J; junction bases left unmatched: 4. This sequence was found in a girl aged 2-9 years with multiple sclerosis. The sample comprised blood. The chain recombines TRBV20-1 with TRBJ2-3; 10 bases are shared with TRBD1. CDR3 DNA sequence: TGCAGTGCTGGGACAGGGGTCGTCACAGATACGCAGTATTTT. Its protein product is CSAGTGVVTDTQYF.